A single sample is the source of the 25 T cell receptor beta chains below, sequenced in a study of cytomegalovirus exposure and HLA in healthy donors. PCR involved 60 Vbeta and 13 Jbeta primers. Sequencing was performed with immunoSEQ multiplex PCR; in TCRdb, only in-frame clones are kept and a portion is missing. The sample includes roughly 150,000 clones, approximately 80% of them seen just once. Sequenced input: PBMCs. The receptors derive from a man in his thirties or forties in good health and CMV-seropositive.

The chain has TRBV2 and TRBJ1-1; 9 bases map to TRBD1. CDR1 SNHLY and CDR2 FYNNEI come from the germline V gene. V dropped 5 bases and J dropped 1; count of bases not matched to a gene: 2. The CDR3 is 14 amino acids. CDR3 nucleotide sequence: TGTGCCAGCAGTCGACAGGGGGGGAACACTGAAGCTTTCTTT. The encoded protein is CASSRQGGNTEAFF.

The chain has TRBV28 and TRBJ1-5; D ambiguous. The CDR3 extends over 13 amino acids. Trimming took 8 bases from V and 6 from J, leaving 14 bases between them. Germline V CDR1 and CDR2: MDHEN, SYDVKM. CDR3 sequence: CASCISGGQPQHF. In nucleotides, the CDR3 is TGTGCCAGCTGCATCTCGGGTGGTCAGCCCCAGCATTTT.

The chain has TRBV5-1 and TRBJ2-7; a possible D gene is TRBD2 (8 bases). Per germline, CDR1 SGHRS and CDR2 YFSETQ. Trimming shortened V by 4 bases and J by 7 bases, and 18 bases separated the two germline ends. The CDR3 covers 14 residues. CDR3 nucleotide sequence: TGCGCCAGCAGCCTCCGGGAGGGGGCGAGAGAGCAGTACTTC. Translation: CASSLREGAREQYF.

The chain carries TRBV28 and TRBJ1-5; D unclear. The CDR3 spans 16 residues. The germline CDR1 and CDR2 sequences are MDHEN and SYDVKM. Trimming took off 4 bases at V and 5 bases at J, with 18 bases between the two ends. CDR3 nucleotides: TGTGCCAGCAGTTACCGGGGAAGAAACGCCTATCAGCCCCAGCATTTT. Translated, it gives CASSYRGRNAYQPQHF. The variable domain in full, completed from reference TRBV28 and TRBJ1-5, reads DVKVTQSSRYLVKRTGEKVFLECVQDMDHENMFWYRQDPGLGLRLIYFSYDVKMKEKGDIPEGYSVSREKKERFSLILESASTNQTSMYLCASSYRGRNAYQPQHFGDGTRLSIL.

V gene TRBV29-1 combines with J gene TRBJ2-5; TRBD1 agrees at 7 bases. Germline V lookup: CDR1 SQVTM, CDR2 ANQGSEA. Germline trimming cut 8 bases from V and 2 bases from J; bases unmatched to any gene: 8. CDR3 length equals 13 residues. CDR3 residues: CSSTGTVQETQYF. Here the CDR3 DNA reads TGCAGCTCGACAGGGACAGTACAAGAGACCCAGTACTTC.

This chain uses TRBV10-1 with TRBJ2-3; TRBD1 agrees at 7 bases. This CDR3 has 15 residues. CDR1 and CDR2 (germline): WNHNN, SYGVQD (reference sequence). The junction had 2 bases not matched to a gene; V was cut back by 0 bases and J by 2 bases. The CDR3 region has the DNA TGCGCCAGCAGTGAGTCGAGGGGGCCCACAGATACGCAGTATTTT. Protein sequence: CASSESRGPTDTQYF.

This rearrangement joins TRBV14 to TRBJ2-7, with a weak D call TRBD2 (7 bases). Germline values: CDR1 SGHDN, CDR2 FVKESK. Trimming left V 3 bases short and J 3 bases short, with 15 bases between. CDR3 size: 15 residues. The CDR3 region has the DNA TGTGCCAGCAGCCAGGGCGGCGGGGGCTTCTACGAGCAGTACTTC. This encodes CASSQGGGGFYEQYF.

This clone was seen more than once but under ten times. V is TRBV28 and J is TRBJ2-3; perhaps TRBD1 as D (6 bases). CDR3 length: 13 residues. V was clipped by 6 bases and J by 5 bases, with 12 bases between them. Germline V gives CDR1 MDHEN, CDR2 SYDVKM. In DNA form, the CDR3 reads TGTGCCAGCAGGACAGGTTATGTAGATACGCAGTATTTT. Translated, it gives CASRTGYVDTQYF.

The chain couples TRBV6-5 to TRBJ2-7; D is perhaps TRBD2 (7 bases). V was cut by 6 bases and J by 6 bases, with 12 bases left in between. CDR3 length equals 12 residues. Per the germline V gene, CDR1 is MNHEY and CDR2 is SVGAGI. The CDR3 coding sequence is TGTGCCAGCAGCGGGGGGCCCGGCGAGCAGTACTTC. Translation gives CASSGGPGEQYF.

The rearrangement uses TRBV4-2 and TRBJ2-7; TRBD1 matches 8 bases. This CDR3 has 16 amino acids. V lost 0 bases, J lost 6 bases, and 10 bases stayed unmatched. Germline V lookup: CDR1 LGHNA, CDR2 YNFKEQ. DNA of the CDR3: TGTGCCAGCAGCCAAGACTGGGACAGGCCGGACGGCGAGCAGTACTTC. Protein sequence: CASSQDWDRPDGEQYF.

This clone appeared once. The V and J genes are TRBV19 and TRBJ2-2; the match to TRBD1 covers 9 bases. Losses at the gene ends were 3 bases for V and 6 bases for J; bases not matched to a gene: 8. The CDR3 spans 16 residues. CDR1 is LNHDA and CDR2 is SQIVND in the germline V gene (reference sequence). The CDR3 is CASSIGTGRVAGELFF. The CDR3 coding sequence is TGTGCCAGTAGTATTGGGACAGGGAGAGTAGCCGGGGAGCTGTTTTTT.

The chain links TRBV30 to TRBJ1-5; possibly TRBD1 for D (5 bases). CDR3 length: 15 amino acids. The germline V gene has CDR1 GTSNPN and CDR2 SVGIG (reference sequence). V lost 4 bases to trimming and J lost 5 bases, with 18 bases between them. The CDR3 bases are TGTGCCTGGACAAAACTGGGGCAGAGCCATCAGCCCCAGCATTTT. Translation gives CAWTKLGQSHQPQHF. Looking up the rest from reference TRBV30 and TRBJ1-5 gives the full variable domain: SQTIHQWPATLVQPVGSPLSLECTVEGTSNPNLYWYRQAAGRGLQLLFYSVGIGQISSEVPQNLSASRPQDRQFILSSKKLLLSDSGFYLCAWTKLGQSHQPQHFGDGTRLSIL.

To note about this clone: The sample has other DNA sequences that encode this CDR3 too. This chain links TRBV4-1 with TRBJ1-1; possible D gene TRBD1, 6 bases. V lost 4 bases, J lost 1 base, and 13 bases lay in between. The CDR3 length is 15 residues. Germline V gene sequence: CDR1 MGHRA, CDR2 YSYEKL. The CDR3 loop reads CASSLSQGKNTEAFF. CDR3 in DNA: TGCGCCAGCAGCCTCTCTCAGGGGAAGAACACTGAAGCTTTCTTT.

For the CDR3, the DNA is TGCGCCAGCAGCTTGAGCCTAGCATACAATGAGCAGTTCTTC. Its translation: CASSLSLAYNEQFF. The V and J genes are TRBV5-1 and TRBJ2-1; D is perhaps TRBD2 (5 bases). The CDR3 consists of 14 residues. Trimming left V 1 base short and J 4 bases short, with 9 bases between. Looked up from germline, CDR1 is SGHRS and CDR2 is YFSETQ.

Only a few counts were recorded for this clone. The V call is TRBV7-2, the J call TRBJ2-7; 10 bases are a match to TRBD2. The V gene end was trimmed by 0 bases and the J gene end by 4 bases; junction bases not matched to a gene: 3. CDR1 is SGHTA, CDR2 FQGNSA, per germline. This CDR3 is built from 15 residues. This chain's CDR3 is CASSLAASGSYEQYF. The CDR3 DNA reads TGTGCCAGCAGCTTAGCGGCTAGCGGGAGTTACGAGCAGTACTTC.

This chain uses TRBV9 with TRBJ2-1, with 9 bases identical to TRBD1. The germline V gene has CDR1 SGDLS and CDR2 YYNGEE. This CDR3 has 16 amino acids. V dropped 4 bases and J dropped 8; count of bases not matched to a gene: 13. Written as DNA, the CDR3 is TGTGCCAGCAGCTCCCGACAGGGGGGCTCGTCCGATGAGCAGTTCTTC. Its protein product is CASSSRQGGSSDEQFF.

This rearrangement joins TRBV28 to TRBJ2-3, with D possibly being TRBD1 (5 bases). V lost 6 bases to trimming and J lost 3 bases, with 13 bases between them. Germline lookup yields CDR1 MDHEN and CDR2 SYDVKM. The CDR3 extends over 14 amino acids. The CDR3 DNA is TGTGCCAGCAGGCTAAGGGGCTTAACAGATACGCAGTATTTT. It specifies CASRLRGLTDTQYF.

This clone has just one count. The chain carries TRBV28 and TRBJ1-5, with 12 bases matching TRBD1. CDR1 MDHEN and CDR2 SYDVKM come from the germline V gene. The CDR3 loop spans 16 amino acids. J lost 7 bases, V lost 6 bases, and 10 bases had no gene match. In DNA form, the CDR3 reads TGTGCCAGCAGCGTAACCGGGACAGGGGGCGAGCAGCCCCAGCATTTT. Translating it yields CASSVTGTGGEQPQHF. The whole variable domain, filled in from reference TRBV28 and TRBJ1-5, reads DVKVTQSSRYLVKRTGEKVFLECVQDMDHENMFWYRQDPGLGLRLIYFSYDVKMKEKGDIPEGYSVSREKKERFSLILESASTNQTSMYLCASSVTGTGGEQPQHFGDGTRLSIL.

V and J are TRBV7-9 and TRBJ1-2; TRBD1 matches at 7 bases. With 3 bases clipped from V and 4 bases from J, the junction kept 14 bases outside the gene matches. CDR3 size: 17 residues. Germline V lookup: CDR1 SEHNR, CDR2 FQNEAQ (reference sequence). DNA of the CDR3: TGTGCCAGCAGCTTTGACCGGCGTAAGGGGACAGCCTATGGCTACACCTTC. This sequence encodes CASSFDRRKGTAYGYTF. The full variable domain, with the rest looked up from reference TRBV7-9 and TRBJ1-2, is DTGVSQNPRHKITKRGQNVTFRCDPISEHNRLYWYRQTLGQGPEFLTYFQNEAQLEKSRLLSDRFSAERPKGSFSTLEIQRTEQGDSAMYLCASSFDRRKGTAYGYTFGSGTRLTVV.

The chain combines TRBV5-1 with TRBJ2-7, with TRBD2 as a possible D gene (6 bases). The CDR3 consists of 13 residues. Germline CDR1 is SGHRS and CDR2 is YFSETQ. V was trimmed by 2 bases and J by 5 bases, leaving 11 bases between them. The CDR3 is CASSFVGGHEQYF. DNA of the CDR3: TGCGCCAGCAGCTTCGTGGGAGGCCACGAGCAGTACTTC.

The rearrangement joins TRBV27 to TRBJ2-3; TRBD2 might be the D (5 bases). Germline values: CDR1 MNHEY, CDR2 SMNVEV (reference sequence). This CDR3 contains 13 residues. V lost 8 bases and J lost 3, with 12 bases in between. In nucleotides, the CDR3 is TGTGCCAGCCGCAACCGGGGAACAGATACGCAGTATTTT. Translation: CASRNRGTDTQYF.

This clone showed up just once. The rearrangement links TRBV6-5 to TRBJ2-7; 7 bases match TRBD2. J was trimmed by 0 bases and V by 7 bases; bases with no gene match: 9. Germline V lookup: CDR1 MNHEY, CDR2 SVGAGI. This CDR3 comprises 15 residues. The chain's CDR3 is CASTATGTTSYEQYF. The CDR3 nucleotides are TGTGCCAGCACCGCAACCGGGACTACCTCCTACGAGCAGTACTTC.

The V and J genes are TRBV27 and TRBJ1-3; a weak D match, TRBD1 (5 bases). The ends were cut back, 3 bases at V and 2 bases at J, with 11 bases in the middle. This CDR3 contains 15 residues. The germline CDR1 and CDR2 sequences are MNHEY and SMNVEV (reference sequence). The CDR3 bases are TGTGCCAGCAGTTTCCGCGGGGGGGCTGGAAACACCATATATTTT. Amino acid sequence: CASSFRGGAGNTIYF.

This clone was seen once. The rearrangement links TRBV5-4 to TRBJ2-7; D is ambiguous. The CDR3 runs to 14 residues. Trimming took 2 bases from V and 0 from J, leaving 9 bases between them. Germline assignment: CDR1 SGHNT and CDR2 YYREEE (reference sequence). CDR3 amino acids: CASSLTAFSYEQYF. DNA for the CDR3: TGTGCCAGCAGCTTAACAGCATTCTCCTACGAGCAGTACTTC.

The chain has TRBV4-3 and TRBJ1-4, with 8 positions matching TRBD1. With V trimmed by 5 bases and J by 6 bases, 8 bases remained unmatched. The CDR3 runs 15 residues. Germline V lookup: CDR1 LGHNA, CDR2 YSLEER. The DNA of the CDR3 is TGCGCCAGCAGCTCCCGGACAGGGCGGGATGAAAAACTGTTTTTT. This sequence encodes CASSSRTGRDEKLFF.